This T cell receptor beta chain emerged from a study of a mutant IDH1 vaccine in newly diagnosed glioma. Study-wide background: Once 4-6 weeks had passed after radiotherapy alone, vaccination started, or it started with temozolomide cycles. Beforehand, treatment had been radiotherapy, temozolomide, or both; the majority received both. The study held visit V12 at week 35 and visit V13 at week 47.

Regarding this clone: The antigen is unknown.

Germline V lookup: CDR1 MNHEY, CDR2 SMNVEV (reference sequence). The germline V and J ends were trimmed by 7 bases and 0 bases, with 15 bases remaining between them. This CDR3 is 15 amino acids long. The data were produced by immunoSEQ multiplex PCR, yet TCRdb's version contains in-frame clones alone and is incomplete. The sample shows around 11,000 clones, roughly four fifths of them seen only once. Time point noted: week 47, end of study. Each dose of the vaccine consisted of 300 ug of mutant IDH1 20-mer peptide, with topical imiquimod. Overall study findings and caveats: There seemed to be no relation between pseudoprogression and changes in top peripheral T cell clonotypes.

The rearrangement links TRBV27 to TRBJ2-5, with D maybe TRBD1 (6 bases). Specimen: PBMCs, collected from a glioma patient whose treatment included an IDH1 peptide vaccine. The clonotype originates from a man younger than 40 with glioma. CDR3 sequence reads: CASNPRQAHQETQYF. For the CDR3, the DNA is TGTGCCAGCAACCCTCGACAGGCCCACCAAGAGACCCAGTACTTC.